This T cell receptor (beta chain) came from a study of spatial heterogeneity in lung cancer. This clonotype was seen repeatedly, ten times or more. The V end lost 4 bases, the J end lost 4 bases, and 11 bases lay between the germline ends. The CDR3 spans 13 residues. CDR1 SGHDT and CDR2 YYEEEE come from the germline V gene. Every TCR cDNA molecule bore a unique molecular identifier. TCRdb re-analysed the 5' RACE reads in MiXCR, keeping a single row per CDR3 protein. This table has more than 25,000 distinct CDR3 sequences, almost 5.5% appearing once. The time point was: blood at routine non-recurrence follow-up after resection. Sequencing covered unsorted whole RNA taken from tumor, nontumor lung or frozen PBMC.

The chain uses TRBV5-6 and TRBJ1-1; no clear D gene. The sequence came from a female donor with early-stage non-small cell lung cancer. Sequenced here: PBMCs, sampled at follow-up. The CDR3 DNA follows: TGTGCCAGCAGCCCGGGCTGGGGCACTGAAGCTTTCTTT. Protein sequence: CASSPGWGTEAFF.